The table lists the clone carrying this T cell receptor (beta chain) with a few counts. Antigen unknown. In the study's own analysis: CDR3 was compared across clinicopathological groups, and the resulting differences were used to build a distant-metastasis classifier for papillary thyroid cancer. TCRdb re-clonotyped the PCR reads via MiXCR. TCRdb's processing, not the study's, gives the V and J calls here. This table has over 50,000 clones, roughly 30% appearing once. This CDR3 region has 14 residues. Germline CDR1 and CDR2: SGHVS and FQNEAQ. Trimming took off 0 bases at V and 1 base at J, with 6 bases between the two ends. Ahead of thyroid surgery, no patient had received treatment of any kind. The data stem from a study of metastatic and nonmetastatic thyroid tumors. Study as a whole: The study looked at repertoires side by side in blood and in tumor or nodule tissue from malignant and benign thyroid patients. Overall study findings and caveats: The reported finding was significantly higher TCR beta diversity in malignant thyroid tumors relative to benign nodules, in blood and tumor.

The sequenced material came from blood. The clonotype originates from a female donor with papillary thyroid cancer or a benign thyroid nodule (not recorded which). Some clones in this sample may be carry-over from other donors' samples. The chain uses TRBV7-8 and TRBJ1-1; D call uncertain. The CDR3 is CASSLATTNTEAFF. CDR3 in DNA: TGTGCCAGCAGCTTAGCGACGACGAACACTGAAGCTTTCTTT. The full variable domain, in which reference TRBV7-8 and TRBJ1-1 provide the parts outside the CDR3, is GAGVSQSPRYKVAKRGQDVALRCDPISGHVSLFWYQQALGQGPEFLTYFQNEAQLDKSGLPSDRFFAERPEGSVSTLKIQRTQQEDSAVYLCASSLATTNTEAFFGQGTRLTVV.